This TCR beta chain was sequenced in a study of control samples from healthy donors and cancer patients. Here immunoSEQ multiplex PCR was the method, and the copy in TCRdb shows in-frame clones only, minus some. The data contain fewer than 120,000 clones, roughly 90% of them singletons. Germline assignment: CDR1 MNHNY and CDR2 SVGAGI (reference sequence). The germline V and J ends were trimmed by 2 bases and 3 bases, with 8 bases remaining between them. There are 14 residues in the CDR3. This TCR was sampled from an older woman with lung cancer. Sequenced material: PBMCs. The rearrangement links TRBV6-6 to TRBJ1-5, with no clear D. The CDR3 spells CASSYAGNNQPQHF. CDR3 nucleotide sequence: TGTGCCAGCAGTTACGCGGGAAACAATCAGCCCCAGCATTTT.